This T cell receptor (beta chain) was observed in a study of cytomegalovirus exposure and HLA in healthy donors. Study findings and constraints: Associated with cytomegalovirus, according to the listing, were about 160 TCR beta chains. V- and J-gene trimming in TCR beta was tied to a missense DCLRE1C variant by an analysis performed later. Most TCR beta V segments were productive about 90% or about 30% of the time in an earlier analysis. A later analysis reported that several of the most significant clusters appeared to be linked to common viral pathogens, among them Epstein-Barr virus.

The primer mix had 60 Vbeta and 13 Jbeta primers. Profiling relied on immunoSEQ multiplex PCR, and the TCRdb table lists in-frame clones only, not all of them. The sample consists of 150,000 to 200,000 clones, nearly 80% of them appearing once. Germline CDR1 MNHEY, CDR2 SVGAGI. The CDR3 runs to 15 residues. Trimming pared 0 bases from V and 4 bases from J, leaving 13 bases between. About this clone: As yet, its antigen is unknown.

Sequencing input: PBMCs. The chain uses TRBV6-5 and TRBJ2-7; D uncertain. This receptor was obtained from a woman aged 40 to 50 in good health and CMV-seronegative. CDR3 bases: TGTGCCAGCAGTTACTCGACAAGCCCAACATACGAGCAGTACTTC. Translating it yields CASSYSTSPTYEQYF.